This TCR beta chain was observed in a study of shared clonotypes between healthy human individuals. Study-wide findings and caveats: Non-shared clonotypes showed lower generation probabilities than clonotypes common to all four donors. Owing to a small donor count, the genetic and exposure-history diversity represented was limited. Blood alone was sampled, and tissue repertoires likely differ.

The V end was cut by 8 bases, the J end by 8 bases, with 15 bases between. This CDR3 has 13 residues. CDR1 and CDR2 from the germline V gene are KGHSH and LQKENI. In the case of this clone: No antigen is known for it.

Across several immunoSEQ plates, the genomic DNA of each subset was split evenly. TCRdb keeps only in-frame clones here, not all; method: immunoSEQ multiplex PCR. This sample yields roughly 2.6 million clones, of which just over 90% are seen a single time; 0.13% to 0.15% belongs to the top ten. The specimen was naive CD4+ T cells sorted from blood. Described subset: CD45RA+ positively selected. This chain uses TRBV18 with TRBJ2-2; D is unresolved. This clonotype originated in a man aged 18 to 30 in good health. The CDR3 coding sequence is TGTGCCAGCCCGCGGCCCTCGGATGGGGAGCTGTTTTTT. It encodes CASPRPSDGELFF.